One and the same sample provided the 7 T cell receptor beta chains below, sequenced in a study of blood T cell repertoires in COVID-19. The data were produced by immunoSEQ multiplex PCR, yet TCRdb's version contains in-frame clones alone and is incomplete. The profile shows some 250,000 clones, roughly nine tenths of them singletons. Sequenced material: PBMCs or T cells enriched from blood (not recorded which). Source of these receptors: a woman aged 30 to 39 with acute COVID-19.

This rearrangement joins TRBV4-1 to TRBJ1-1; D might be TRBD1 (5 bases). From germline, CDR1 is MGHRA and CDR2 YSYEKL. The CDR3 sequence is 17 residues long. V lost 0 bases, J lost 1 base, and 15 bases lay in between. The CDR3: CASSQDRARGPNTEAFF. CDR3 nucleotide sequence: TGCGCCAGCAGCCAAGATCGGGCAAGGGGCCCGAACACTGAAGCTTTCTTT.

The chain couples TRBV5-6 to TRBJ2-7; 9 nucleotides line up with TRBD2. This CDR3 spans 15 amino acids. Germline V gene sequence: CDR1 SGHDT, CDR2 YYEEEE. Trimming took 4 bases from V and 2 from J; bases not matched to a gene: 7. The CDR3: CASSPVTSGPYEQYF. CDR3 DNA sequence: TGTGCCAGCAGCCCGGTGACTAGCGGCCCCTACGAGCAGTACTTC.

The chain is built from TRBV5-5 and TRBJ1-2; 7 nucleotides agree with TRBD1. Germline V gives CDR1 SGHKS, CDR2 YYEKEE (reference sequence). Unmatched junction bases numbered 12, after V lost 4 bases and J lost 6 bases. This CDR3 spans 15 amino acids. The CDR3 region has the DNA TGTGCCAGCAGCGAACAGACAGGGAGGAATGATGGCTACACCTTC. Translation gives CASSEQTGRNDGYTF.

The chain carries TRBV18 and TRBJ2-3; TRBD2 might be the D (6 bases). V lost 3 bases, J lost 8 bases, and 9 bases lay in between. The CDR3 has 12 amino acids. Germline CDR1 reads KGHSH; CDR2 reads LQKENI. The CDR3 loop reads CASSPEGLTQYF. The CDR3 DNA is TGTGCCAGCTCACCGGAGGGTCTTACGCAGTATTTT.

The genes are TRBV30 and TRBJ1-3; no firm D call. The CDR3 has 14 residues. Germline assignment: CDR1 GTSNPN and CDR2 SVGIG (reference sequence). Trimming cost V 2 bases and J 0 bases, with 8 bases left between them. In DNA, the CDR3 is TGTGCCTGGAGTCCACTAAGCTCTGGAAACACCATATATTTT. It encodes CAWSPLSSGNTIYF.

This clone was detected once. The J gene is TRBJ2-5, the V gene TRBV30; 7 bases align to TRBD1. Losses at the gene ends were 5 bases for V and 1 base for J; bases not matched to a gene: 1. This CDR3 has 12 amino acids. The germline CDR1 and CDR2 sequences are GTSNPN and SVGIG (reference sequence). The CDR3 bases are TGTGCCTGGGGGACAGTCCAAGAGACCCAGTACTTC. Its translation: CAWGTVQETQYF.

The V call is TRBV7-3, the J call TRBJ2-2; TRBD2 is a possible D gene (6 bases). V was shortened by 2 bases and J by 3 bases, with 7 bases between the two germline ends. Germline V gene data show CDR1 as SGHTA and CDR2 as FQGTGA. This CDR3 contains 14 residues. In DNA, the CDR3 is TGTGCCAGCAGCTTAGGGACTGACACCGGGGAGCTGTTTTTT. Translating it yields CASSLGTDTGELFF.